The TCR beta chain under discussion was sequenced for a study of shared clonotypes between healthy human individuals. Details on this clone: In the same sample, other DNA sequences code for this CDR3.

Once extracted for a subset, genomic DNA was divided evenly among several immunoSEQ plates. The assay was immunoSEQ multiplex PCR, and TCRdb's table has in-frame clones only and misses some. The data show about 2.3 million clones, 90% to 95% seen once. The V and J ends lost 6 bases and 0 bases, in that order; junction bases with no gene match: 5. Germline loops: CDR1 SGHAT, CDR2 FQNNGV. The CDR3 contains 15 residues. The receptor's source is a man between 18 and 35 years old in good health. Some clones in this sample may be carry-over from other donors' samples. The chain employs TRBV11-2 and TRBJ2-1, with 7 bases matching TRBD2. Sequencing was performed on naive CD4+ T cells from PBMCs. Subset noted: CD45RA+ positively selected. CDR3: CASSSGGSSYNEQFF. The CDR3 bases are TGTGCCAGCAGTTCCGGGGGGTCCTCCTACAATGAGCAGTTCTTC.